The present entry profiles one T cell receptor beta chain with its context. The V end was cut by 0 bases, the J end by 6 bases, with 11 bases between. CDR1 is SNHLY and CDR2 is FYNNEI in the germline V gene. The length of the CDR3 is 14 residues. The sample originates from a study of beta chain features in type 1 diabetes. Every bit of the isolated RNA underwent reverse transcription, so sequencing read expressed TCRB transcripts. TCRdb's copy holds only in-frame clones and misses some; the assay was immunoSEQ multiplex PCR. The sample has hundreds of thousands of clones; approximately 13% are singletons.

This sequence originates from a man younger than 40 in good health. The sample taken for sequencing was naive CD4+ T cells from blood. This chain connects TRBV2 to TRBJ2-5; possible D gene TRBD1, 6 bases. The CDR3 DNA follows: TGTGCCAGCAGTGAAGCGGACAGTTCGAAGACCCAGTACTTC. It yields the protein CASSEADSSKTQYF.